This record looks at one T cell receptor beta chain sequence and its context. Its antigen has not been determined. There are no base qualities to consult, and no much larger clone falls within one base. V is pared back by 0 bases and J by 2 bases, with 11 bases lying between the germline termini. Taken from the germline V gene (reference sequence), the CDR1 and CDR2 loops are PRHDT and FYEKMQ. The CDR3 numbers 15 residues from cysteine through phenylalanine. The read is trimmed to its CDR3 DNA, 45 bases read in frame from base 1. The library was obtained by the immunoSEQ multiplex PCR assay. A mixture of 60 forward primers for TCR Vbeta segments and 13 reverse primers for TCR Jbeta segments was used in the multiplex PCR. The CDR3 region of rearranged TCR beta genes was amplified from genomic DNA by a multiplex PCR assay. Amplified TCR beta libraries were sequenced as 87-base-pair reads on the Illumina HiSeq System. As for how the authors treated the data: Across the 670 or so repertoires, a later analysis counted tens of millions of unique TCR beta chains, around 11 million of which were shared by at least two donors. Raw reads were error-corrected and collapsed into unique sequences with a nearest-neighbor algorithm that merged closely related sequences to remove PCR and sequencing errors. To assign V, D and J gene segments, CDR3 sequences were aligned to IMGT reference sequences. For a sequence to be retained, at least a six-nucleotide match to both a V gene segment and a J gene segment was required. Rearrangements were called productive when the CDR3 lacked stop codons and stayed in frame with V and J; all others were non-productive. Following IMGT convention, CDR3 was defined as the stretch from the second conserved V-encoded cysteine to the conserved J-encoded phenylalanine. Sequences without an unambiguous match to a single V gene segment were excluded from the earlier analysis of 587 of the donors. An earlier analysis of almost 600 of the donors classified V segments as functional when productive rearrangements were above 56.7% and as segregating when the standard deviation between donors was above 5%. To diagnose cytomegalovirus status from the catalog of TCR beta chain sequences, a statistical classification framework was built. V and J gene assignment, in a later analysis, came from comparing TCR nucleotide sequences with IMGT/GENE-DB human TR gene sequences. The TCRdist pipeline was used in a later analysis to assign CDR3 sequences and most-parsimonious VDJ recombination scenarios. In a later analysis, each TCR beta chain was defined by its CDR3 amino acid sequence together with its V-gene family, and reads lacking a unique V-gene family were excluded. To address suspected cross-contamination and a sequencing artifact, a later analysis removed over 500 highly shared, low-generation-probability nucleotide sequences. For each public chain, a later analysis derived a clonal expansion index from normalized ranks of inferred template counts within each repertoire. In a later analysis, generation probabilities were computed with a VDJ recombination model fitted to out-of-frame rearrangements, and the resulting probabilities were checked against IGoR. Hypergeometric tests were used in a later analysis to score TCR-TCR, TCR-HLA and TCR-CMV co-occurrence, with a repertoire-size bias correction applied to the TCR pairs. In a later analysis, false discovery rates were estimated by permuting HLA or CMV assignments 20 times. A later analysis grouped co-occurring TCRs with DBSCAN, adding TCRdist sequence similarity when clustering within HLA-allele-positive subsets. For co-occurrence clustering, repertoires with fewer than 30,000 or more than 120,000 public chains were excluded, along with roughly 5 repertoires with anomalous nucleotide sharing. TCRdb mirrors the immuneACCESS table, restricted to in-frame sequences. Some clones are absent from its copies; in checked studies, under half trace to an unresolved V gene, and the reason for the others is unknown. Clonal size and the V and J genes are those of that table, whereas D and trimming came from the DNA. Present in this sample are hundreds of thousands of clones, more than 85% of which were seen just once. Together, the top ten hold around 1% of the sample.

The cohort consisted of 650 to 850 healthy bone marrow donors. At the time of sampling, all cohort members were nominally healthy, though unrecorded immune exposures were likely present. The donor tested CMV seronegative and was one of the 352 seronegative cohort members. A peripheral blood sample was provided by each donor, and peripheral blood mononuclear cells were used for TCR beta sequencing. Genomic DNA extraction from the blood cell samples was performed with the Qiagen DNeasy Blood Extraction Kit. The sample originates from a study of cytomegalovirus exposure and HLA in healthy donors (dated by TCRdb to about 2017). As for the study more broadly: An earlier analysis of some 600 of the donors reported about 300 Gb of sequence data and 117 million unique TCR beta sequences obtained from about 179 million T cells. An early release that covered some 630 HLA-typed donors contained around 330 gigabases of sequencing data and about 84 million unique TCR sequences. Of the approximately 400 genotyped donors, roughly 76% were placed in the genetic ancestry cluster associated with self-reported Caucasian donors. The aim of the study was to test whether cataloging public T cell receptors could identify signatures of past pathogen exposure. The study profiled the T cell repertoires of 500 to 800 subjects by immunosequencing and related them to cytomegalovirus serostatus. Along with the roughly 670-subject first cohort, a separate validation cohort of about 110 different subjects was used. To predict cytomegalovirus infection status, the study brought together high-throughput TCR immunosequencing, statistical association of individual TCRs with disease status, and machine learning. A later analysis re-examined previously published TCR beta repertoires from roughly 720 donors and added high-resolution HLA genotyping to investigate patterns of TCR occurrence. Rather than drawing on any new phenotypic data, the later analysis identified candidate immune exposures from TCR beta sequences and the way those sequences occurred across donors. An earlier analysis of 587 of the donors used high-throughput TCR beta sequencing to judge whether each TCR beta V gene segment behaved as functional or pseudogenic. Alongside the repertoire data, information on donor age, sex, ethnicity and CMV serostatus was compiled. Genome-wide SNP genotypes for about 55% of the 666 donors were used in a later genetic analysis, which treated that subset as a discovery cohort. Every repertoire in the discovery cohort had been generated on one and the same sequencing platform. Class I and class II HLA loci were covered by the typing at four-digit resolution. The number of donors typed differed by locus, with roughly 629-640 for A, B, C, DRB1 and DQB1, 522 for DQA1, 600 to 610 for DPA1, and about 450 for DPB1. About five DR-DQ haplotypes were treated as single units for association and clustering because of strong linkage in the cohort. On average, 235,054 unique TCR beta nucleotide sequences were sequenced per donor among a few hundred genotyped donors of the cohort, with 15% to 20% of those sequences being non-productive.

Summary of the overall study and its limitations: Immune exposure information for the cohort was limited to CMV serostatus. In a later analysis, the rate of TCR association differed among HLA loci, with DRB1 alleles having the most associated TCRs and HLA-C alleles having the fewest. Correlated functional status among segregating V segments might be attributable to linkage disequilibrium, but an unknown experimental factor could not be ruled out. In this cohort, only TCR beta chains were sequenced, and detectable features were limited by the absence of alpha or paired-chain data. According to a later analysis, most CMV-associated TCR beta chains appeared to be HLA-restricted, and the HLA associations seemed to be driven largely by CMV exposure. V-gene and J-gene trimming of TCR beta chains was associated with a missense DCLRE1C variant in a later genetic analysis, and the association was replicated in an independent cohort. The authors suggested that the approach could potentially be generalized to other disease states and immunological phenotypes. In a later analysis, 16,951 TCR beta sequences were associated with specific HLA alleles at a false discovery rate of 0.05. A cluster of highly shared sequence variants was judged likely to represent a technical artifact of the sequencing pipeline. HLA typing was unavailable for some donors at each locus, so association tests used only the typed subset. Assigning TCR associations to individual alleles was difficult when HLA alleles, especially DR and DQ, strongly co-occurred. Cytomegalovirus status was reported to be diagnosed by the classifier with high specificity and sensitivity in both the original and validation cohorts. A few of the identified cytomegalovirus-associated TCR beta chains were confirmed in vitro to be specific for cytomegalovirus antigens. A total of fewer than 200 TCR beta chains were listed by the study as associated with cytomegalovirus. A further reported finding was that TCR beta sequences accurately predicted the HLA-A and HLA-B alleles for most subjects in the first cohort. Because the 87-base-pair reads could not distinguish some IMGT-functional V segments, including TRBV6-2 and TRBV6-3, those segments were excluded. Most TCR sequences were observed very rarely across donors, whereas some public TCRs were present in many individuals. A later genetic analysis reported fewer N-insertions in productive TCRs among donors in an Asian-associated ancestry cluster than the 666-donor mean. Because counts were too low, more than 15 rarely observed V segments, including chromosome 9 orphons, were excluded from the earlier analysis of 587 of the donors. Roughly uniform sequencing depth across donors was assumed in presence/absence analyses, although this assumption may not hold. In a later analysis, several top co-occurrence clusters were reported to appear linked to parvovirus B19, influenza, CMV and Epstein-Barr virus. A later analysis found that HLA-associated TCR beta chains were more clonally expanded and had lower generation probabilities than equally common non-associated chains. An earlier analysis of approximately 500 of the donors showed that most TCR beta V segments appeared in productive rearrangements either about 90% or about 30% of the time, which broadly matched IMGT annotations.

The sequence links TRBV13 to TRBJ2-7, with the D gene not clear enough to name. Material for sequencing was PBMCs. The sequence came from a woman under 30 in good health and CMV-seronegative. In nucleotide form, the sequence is TGTGCCAGCAGCTTAGGAGAGACTCCGACCTACGAGCAGTACTTC. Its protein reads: CASSLGETPTYEQYF.